This passage covers 32 T cell receptor beta chains from one sample sequenced in a study of shared clonotypes between healthy human individuals. Some clones are missing from TCRdb's copy, which holds only in-frame ones; the method was immunoSEQ multiplex PCR. The table includes over a million clones, under 80% detected once. The sample comprised memory CD4+ T cells sorted from blood. As for subset: CD45RA-negative fraction. These receptors originate from a man in his late teens or twenties in good health.

This clone appeared a single time. This chain joins TRBV5-1 and TRBJ1-3, with TRBD1 identical over 7 bases. The CDR3 runs 18 residues. The trim removed 3 bases at V and 2 bases at J, leaving 14 bases unmatched. Germline V gene lookup returns CDR1 SGHRS and CDR2 YFSETQ. This CDR3 is CASSSNPQQGKAGNTIYF. CDR3 bases: TGCGCCAGCAGCTCGAATCCGCAACAGGGGAAAGCTGGAAACACCATATATTTT.

The gene calls are TRBV9 and TRBJ1-1, with a weak D call TRBD1 (6 bases). The V and J ends lost 0 bases and 4 bases respectively, with 16 bases between them. CDR1 is SGDLS, CDR2 YYNGEE, per germline. This CDR3 comprises 16 residues. The CDR3 DNA sequence: TGTGCCAGCAGCGTAGCCGGACAGCGTCTTGGCACTGAAGCTTTCTTT. Protein: CASSVAGQRLGTEAFF.

V is TRBV14 and J is TRBJ2-4; D unclear. The V end was cut by 0 bases, the J end by 8 bases, with 5 bases between. Germline CDR1 is SGHDN and CDR2 is FVKESK. CDR3 length: 12 amino acids. In DNA form, the CDR3 reads TGTGCCAGCAGCCAAGATCGCCACATTCAGTACTTC. It specifies CASSQDRHIQYF.

The V gene is TRBV4-3, the J gene TRBJ2-3; no definite D call. The CDR3 length is 16 residues. Per germline, CDR1 LGHNA and CDR2 YSLEER. Trimming cost V 5 bases and J 0 bases, with 15 bases left between them. This CDR3 is CASSARYSVSTDTQYF. The CDR3 region has the DNA TGCGCCAGCAGCGCCCGCTACTCGGTTAGCACAGATACGCAGTATTTT.

V and J are TRBV10-2 and TRBJ2-5, with TRBD2 identical over 9 bases. The V and J ends lost 8 bases and 5 bases, in that order; junction bases with no gene match: 6. Per the germline V gene, CDR1 is WSHSY and CDR2 is SAAADI. This CDR3 is built from 13 residues. The CDR3 loop reads CASAGTSSETQYF. The CDR3 DNA sequence: TGCGCCAGCGCCGGGACTAGCTCTGAGACCCAGTACTTC.

V usage is TRBV5-4 and J usage is TRBJ2-1; possibly TRBD1 for D (6 bases). CDR1 and CDR2 from the germline V gene are SGHNT and YYREEE (reference sequence). The germline V and J ends were trimmed by 2 bases and 0 bases, with 12 bases remaining between them. The CDR3 runs 16 residues. The CDR3 DNA sequence: TGTGCCAGCAGCTTTGGACAGTCGAGCTCCTACAATGAGCAGTTCTTC. Translating gives CASSFGQSSSYNEQFF.

This clone appeared a single time. The chain uses TRBV6-6 and TRBJ2-7, with unresolved D. CDR3 size: 8 residues. V was trimmed by 2 bases and J by 11 bases, leaving 1 base between them. CDR1 is MNHNY and CDR2 is SVGAGI in the germline V gene (reference sequence). Written as DNA, the CDR3 is TGTGCCAGCAGTTACGAGTACTTC. Its translation: CASSYEYF.

About this clone itself: It differs at one base from a far larger clone, so likely a read error. The chain has TRBV27 and TRBJ1-1; TRBD1 aligns across 7 bases. CDR1 is MNHEY, CDR2 SMNVEV, per germline (reference sequence). V shed 5 bases and J 0 bases; nucleotides not matched to a gene: 3. This CDR3 contains 14 residues. The CDR3 region has the DNA TGTGCCAGCAGTCCGGGACAGTTGAACACTGAAGCTTTCTTT. Translating gives CASSPGQLNTEAFF.

The V gene is TRBV9, the J gene TRBJ1-3; maybe TRBD1 (6 bases). Germline V gene data show CDR1 as SGDLS and CDR2 as YYNGEE. This CDR3 comprises 15 residues. V was cut by 3 bases and J by 1 base, with 11 bases left in between. CDR3 coding DNA: TGTGCCAGCAGCGGAAGGACAGCATCTGGAAACACCATATATTTT. This translates into CASSGRTASGNTIYF.

Regarding this clone: The same CDR3 is also encoded by other DNA sequences in this sample. The genes are TRBV27 and TRBJ1-5; the D is unclear. V lost 2 bases, J lost 3 bases, and 8 bases lay in between. The CDR3 contains 14 residues. The V gene's germline CDR1 is MNHEY and CDR2 SMNVEV (reference sequence). The CDR3 loop reads CASSLAGPNQPQHF. CDR3 nucleotide sequence: TGTGCCAGCAGTTTAGCCGGACCCAATCAGCCCCAGCATTTT.

V usage is TRBV28 and J usage is TRBJ1-2, with D possibly being TRBD1 (5 bases). The germline V gene has CDR1 MDHEN and CDR2 SYDVKM. The CDR3 spans 16 residues. Trimming cost V 5 bases and J 3 bases, with 19 bases left between them. The CDR3 loop is CASSLPGTANYYGYTF. The CDR3 nucleotides read TGTGCCAGCAGTCTACCCGGGACGGCGAACTACTATGGCTACACCTTC.

This chain joins TRBV6-5 and TRBJ1-5; tentatively, D is TRBD1 (6 bases). Germline CDR1 and CDR2: MNHEY and SVGAGI. V lost 6 bases and J lost 6, with 18 bases in between. The CDR3 extends over 15 amino acids. CDR3 in amino acids: CASSYNRVVGQPQHF. The DNA for the CDR3 is TGTGCCAGCAGCTACAACAGGGTAGTCGGTCAGCCCCAGCATTTT.

This clone was recorded a few times. The J gene is TRBJ1-1, the V gene TRBV15; 7 bases are a match to TRBD1. Trimming at V came to 2 bases and at J to 1 base, leaving 4 bases not matched to a gene. The CDR3 spans 15 residues. In germline, CDR1 is LNHNV, CDR2 YYDKDF (reference sequence). CDR3 in DNA: TGTGCCACCAGCAGACCCCGGACAGGGAACACTGAAGCTTTCTTT. This encodes CATSRPRTGNTEAFF.

This sequence joins TRBV5-6 and TRBJ2-1, with D uncertain. The germline V gene encodes CDR1 SGHDT and CDR2 YYEEEE. The CDR3 covers 13 residues. Trimming stripped 4 bases from V and 7 bases from J, with 12 bases between. The DNA for the CDR3 is TGTGCCAGCAGCCGTACTCCAGAGAATGAGCAGTTCTTC. Translated, it gives CASSRTPENEQFF.

This chain connects TRBV11-2 to TRBJ2-5; the match to TRBD1 covers 9 bases. Unmatched junction bases numbered 5, after V lost 5 bases and J lost 4 bases. Germline CDR1 and CDR2: SGHAT and FQNNGV. The CDR3 contains 14 residues. In DNA, the CDR3 is TGTGCCAGCAGCCCGGGACAGGGTCGAGAGACCCAGTACTTC. Translation: CASSPGQGRETQYF.

This clone was seen only once. The genes are TRBV30 and TRBJ1-1; 7 bases agree with TRBD1. This CDR3 is 15 amino acids long. J gave up 1 base and V 2 bases, and 7 bases lay outside the gene matches. Germline V gives CDR1 GTSNPN, CDR2 SVGIG (reference sequence). This CDR3 reads CAWSLLDRENTEAFF. In DNA, the CDR3 is TGTGCCTGGAGTCTCCTCGACAGGGAGAACACTGAAGCTTTCTTT. Using reference TRBV30 and TRBJ1-1 for the parts outside the CDR3, the full variable domain is SQTIHQWPATLVQPVGSPLSLECTVEGTSNPNLYWYRQAAGRGLQLLFYSVGIGQISSEVPQNLSASRPQDRQFILSSKKLLLSDSGFYLCAWSLLDRENTEAFFGQGTRLTVV.

This clone has only a few counts. The V gene is TRBV19, the J gene TRBJ1-2; the D is unclear. Germline CDR1 reads LNHDA; CDR2 reads SQIVND (reference sequence). The V end lost 3 bases, the J end lost 1 base, and 9 bases lay between the germline ends. The CDR3 has 14 amino acids. The CDR3 loop is CASSMPGLNYGYTF. The CDR3 region has the DNA TGTGCCAGTAGTATGCCGGGTCTTAACTATGGCTACACCTTC.

The chain links TRBV5-1 to TRBJ2-3; D perhaps matches TRBD2 (5 bases). This CDR3 comprises 14 residues. Germline CDR1 and CDR2: SGHRS and YFSETQ. V lost 4 bases and J 0 bases, leaving 9 bases between the germline ends. CDR3 bases: TGCGCCAGCAGCGCTAGCATTAGCACAGATACGCAGTATTTT. Translation: CASSASISTDTQYF.

Regarding this clone: The same CDR3 can be traced to other DNA sequences in this sample. This chain connects TRBV18 to TRBJ2-3, with 11 bases identical to TRBD2. The CDR3 is 17 residues long. Germline assignment: CDR1 KGHSH and CDR2 LQKENI. The trim removed 0 bases at V and 5 bases at J, leaving 7 bases unmatched. The CDR3 DNA is TGTGCCAGCTCACCACCGTCCCTAGCGGGAGGAGGAGATACGCAGTATTTT. Its protein product is CASSPPSLAGGGDTQYF.

This clone showed up many times. This chain links TRBV28 with TRBJ2-7; 9 bases match TRBD1. This CDR3 has 15 amino acids. V shed 7 bases, J shed 4 bases, and the junction held 11 bases outside the gene matches. CDR1 is MDHEN and CDR2 is SYDVKM in the germline V gene. Here the CDR3 reads CASTLSGTGLYEQYF. The CDR3 DNA is TGTGCCAGCACGTTATCCGGGACAGGGTTATACGAGCAGTACTTC.

The chain is built from TRBV16 and TRBJ1-6; 8 bases line up with TRBD1. The germline CDR1 and CDR2 sequences are KGHSY and FQNENV. With V trimmed by 4 bases and J by 0 bases, 5 bases remained unmatched. This CDR3 spans 17 amino acids. CDR3 residues: CASSPGQASSYNSPLHF. The CDR3 DNA follows: TGTGCCAGCAGCCCGGGACAGGCAAGCTCCTATAATTCACCCCTCCACTTT.

Only a few counts were recorded for this clone. V gene TRBV10-3 combines with J gene TRBJ2-3; 9 bases agree with TRBD2. This CDR3 is built from 16 residues. Germline CDR1 and CDR2: ENHRY and SYGVKD. The V segment lost 4 bases and the J segment 5 bases; nucleotides outside the gene matches: 10. CDR3 sequence reads: CAISVPSGMVEDTQYF. CDR3 in DNA: TGTGCCATCAGTGTTCCTAGCGGGATGGTGGAAGATACGCAGTATTTT.

The V call is TRBV7-2, the J call TRBJ2-7; 8 bases fit TRBD1. V was pared by 6 bases and J by 2 bases, with 6 bases of the junction left unmatched. There are 14 residues in the CDR3. CDR1 SGHTA and CDR2 FQGNSA come from the germline V gene. In DNA, the CDR3 is TGTGCCAGCAGGAGCCGGGACAGGCCCTACGAGCAGTACTTC. It is translated as CASRSRDRPYEQYF.

The table lists this clone with a few counts. The CDR3 region has the DNA TGTGCCAGCAGCTTAGGAACTGGGACGTACTATGGCTACACCTTC. Its protein is CASSLGTGTYYGYTF. V and J are TRBV13 and TRBJ1-2, with D possibly being TRBD1 (5 bases). Trimming stripped 0 bases from V and 3 bases from J, with 11 bases between. This CDR3 is 15 amino acids long. CDR1 and CDR2 (germline): PRHDT, FYEKMQ (reference sequence).

The genes are TRBV6-6 and TRBJ2-7; possible D gene TRBD1, 5 bases. CDR1 MNHNY and CDR2 SVGAGI come from the germline V gene (reference sequence). V gave up 0 bases and J gave up 9 bases, with 9 bases separating them. The CDR3 totals 12 residues. Here the CDR3 reads CASSYSTEVQYF. The CDR3 nucleotides are TGTGCCAGCAGTTACTCGACAGAGGTGCAGTACTTC.

V usage is TRBV5-6 and J usage is TRBJ2-5; D is unresolved. The germline gives CDR1 SGHDT, CDR2 YYEEEE. The CDR3 totals 12 residues. The germline V and J ends were trimmed by 4 bases and 4 bases, with 8 bases remaining between them. The CDR3 coding sequence is TGTGCCAGCAGCCTCAGTGGAGAGACCCAGTACTTC. It encodes CASSLSGETQYF. The variable domain in full, with the rest retrieved from reference TRBV5-6 and TRBJ2-5, is DAGVTQSPTHLIKTRGQQVTLRCSPKSGHDTVSWYQQALGQGPQFIFQYYEEEERQRGNFPDRFSGHQFPNYSSELNVNALLLGDSALYLCASSLSGETQYFGPGTRLLVL.

The chain links TRBV28 to TRBJ1-2; 11 bases map to TRBD1. The CDR3 sequence is 16 residues long. Germline V gives CDR1 MDHEN, CDR2 SYDVKM. Losses at the gene ends were 5 bases for V and 6 bases for J; bases not matched to a gene: 11. In nucleotides, the CDR3 is TGTGCCAGCAGTAACCCCGGACAGGGGGCAAGGGATGGCTACACCTTC. Its translation: CASSNPGQGARDGYTF.

This clone was counted a few times. This chain links TRBV4-1 with TRBJ2-7; D might be TRBD2 (5 bases). Looked up from germline, CDR1 is MGHRA and CDR2 is YSYEKL. This CDR3 is built from 15 residues. The V and J ends lost 0 bases and 2 bases respectively, with 11 bases between them. CDR3 loop: CASSQESGRTYEQYF. The CDR3 DNA reads TGCGCCAGCAGCCAAGAGAGTGGGAGAACCTACGAGCAGTACTTC.

The rearrangement joins TRBV19 to TRBJ2-1; 10 bases are shared with TRBD2. This CDR3 has 17 residues. The junction had 5 bases not matched to a gene; V was cut back by 0 bases and J by 3 bases. Germline lookup yields CDR1 LNHDA and CDR2 SQIVND (reference sequence). The CDR3 nucleotides read TGTGCCAGTAGTATAGATTTAGCTAGCGGGAGCTACAATGAGCAGTTCTTC. It specifies CASSIDLASGSYNEQFF.

The J gene is TRBJ2-5, the V gene TRBV7-9, with 8 bases that match TRBD1. The germline CDR1 and CDR2 sequences are SEHNR and FQNEAQ (reference sequence). The J segment lost 4 bases and the V segment lost 5 bases, leaving 9 bases of the junction unmatched. This CDR3 is 15 amino acids long. The DNA for the CDR3 is TGTGCCAGCAGCATGAGGACAGGGCGAGGAGAGACCCAGTACTTC. The encoded protein is CASSMRTGRGETQYF.

CDR3 in amino acids: CASSLGLTSVQETQYF. CDR3 nucleotides: TGCGCCAGCAGCCTAGGCCTCACTAGCGTCCAAGAGACCCAGTACTTC. V is TRBV4-3 and J is TRBJ2-5; TRBD2 matches 7 bases. Germline values: CDR1 LGHNA, CDR2 YSLEER. The CDR3 covers 16 residues. J lost 1 base, V lost 4 bases, and 9 bases had no gene match.

J is TRBJ1-1 and V is TRBV19; D is undetermined. Per the germline V gene, CDR1 is LNHDA and CDR2 is SQIVND (reference sequence). V shed 11 bases and J shed 0 bases, with 19 bases lying between them. This CDR3 comprises 15 residues. DNA for the CDR3: TGTGCCGGAAGCCAGGCACCCACAGTGAACACTGAAGCTTTCTTT. Translated: CAGSQAPTVNTEAFF. The full variable domain, rest sourced from reference TRBV19 and TRBJ1-1, is DGGITQSPKYLFRKEGQNVTLSCEQNLNHDAMYWYRQDPGQGLRLIYYSQIVNDFQKGDIAEGYSVSREKKESFPLTVTSAQKNPTAFYLCAGSQAPTVNTEAFFGQGTRLTVV.